The 25 T cell receptor beta chains listed next were all sequenced from one sample in a study of blood T cell repertoires in COVID-19. Measured with immunoSEQ multiplex PCR; TCRdb has only the in-frame clones, and not every one. The profile shows fewer than 30,000 clones, 92% of them singletons. The sample consisted of peripheral blood. These receptors all come from a human donor in a cohort sampled during active COVID-19.

V gene TRBV5-1 combines with J gene TRBJ1-5, with 9 positions matching TRBD1. Germline assignment: CDR1 SGHRS and CDR2 YFSETQ. There are 15 residues in the CDR3. V shed 4 bases, J shed 0 bases, and the junction held 2 bases outside the gene matches. The CDR3: CASSRQGDSNQPQHF. CDR3 DNA sequence: TGCGCCAGCAGCAGACAGGGGGATAGCAATCAGCCCCAGCATTTT.

The chain joins TRBV18 to TRBJ2-5; 7 bases match TRBD1. Germline assignment: CDR1 KGHSH and CDR2 LQKENI. The CDR3 spans 17 residues. After removal of 0 bases from V and 4 bases from J, the junction contained 11 bases not matched to a gene. As DNA, the CDR3 is TGTGCCAGCTCACCACCGCCTGGACACAGGGGCGGAGAGACCCAGTACTTC. Amino acids: CASSPPPGHRGGETQYF.

This clone was seen only once. The chain has TRBV2 and TRBJ1-4; 8 nucleotides line up with TRBD1. Germline V gene sequence: CDR1 SNHLY, CDR2 FYNNEI. After removal of 7 bases from V and 7 bases from J, the junction contained 11 bases not matched to a gene. The CDR3 runs 15 residues. The CDR3 reads CASNAQTGEGEKLFF. CDR3 bases: TGTGCCAGCAACGCACAGACAGGGGAGGGTGAAAAACTGTTTTTT.

V usage is TRBV18 and J usage is TRBJ2-7, with D maybe TRBD2 (7 bases). V lost 5 bases and J 9 bases, leaving 14 bases between the germline ends. In germline, CDR1 is KGHSH, CDR2 LQKENI. The length of the CDR3 is 12 residues. CDR3 bases: TGTGCCAGCTCATCTGAGGGGGGGAGGCAGTACGTC. This translates into CASSSEGGRQYV.

The chain recombines TRBV5-1 with TRBJ2-1; 8 bases match TRBD2. The V and J ends lost 0 bases and 7 bases, in that order; junction bases with no gene match: 6. The V gene's germline CDR1 is SGHRS and CDR2 YFSETQ. CDR3 length: 15 amino acids. CDR3 in amino acids: CASSLVSSGPNEQFF. CDR3 nucleotides: TGCGCCAGCAGCTTGGTCTCTAGCGGGCCAAATGAGCAGTTCTTC.

A few counts support this clone. The gene calls are TRBV7-9 and TRBJ2-7, with D uncertain. The CDR3 is 12 amino acids. Trimming stripped 4 bases from V and 0 bases from J, with 4 bases between. CDR1 and CDR2 from the germline V gene are SEHNR and FQNEAQ (reference sequence). CDR3: CASSSSSYEQYF. The CDR3 DNA reads as TGTGCCAGCAGCTCGAGCTCCTACGAGCAGTACTTC.

V and J are TRBV18 and TRBJ1-1, with a tentative D call TRBD1 (5 bases). The V gene lost 6 bases and the J gene lost 4 bases, with 15 bases spanning the gap. Germline loops: CDR1 KGHSH, CDR2 LQKENI. There are 14 residues in the CDR3. CDR3 DNA: TGTGCCAGCTCCCGGGGGGTTTCGGCCACTGAAGCTTTCTTT. Translation: CASSRGVSATEAFF.

This chain uses TRBV4-2 with TRBJ1-4, with D possibly matching TRBD1 (5 bases). This CDR3 has 16 residues. Germline CDR1 reads LGHNA; CDR2 reads YNFKEQ. V was shortened by 0 bases and J by 4 bases, with 12 bases between the two germline ends. The CDR3 reads CASSQDFKGLNEKLFF. DNA for the CDR3: TGTGCCAGCAGCCAAGATTTTAAGGGACTTAATGAAAAACTGTTTTTT.

The chain joins TRBV11-2 to TRBJ1-1; 9 bases match TRBD1. The CDR3 covers 13 residues. Germline assignment: CDR1 SGHAT and CDR2 FQNNGV. V lost 9 bases, J lost 3 bases, and 5 bases stayed unmatched. CDR3 residues: CASDRGVDTEAFF. The DNA of the CDR3 is TGTGCCAGTGACAGGGGGGTCGACACTGAAGCTTTCTTT.

The chain couples TRBV9 to TRBJ1-1; possibly TRBD1 for D (6 bases). V was cut by 2 bases and J by 6 bases, with 8 bases left in between. CDR3 size: 12 residues. Germline CDR1 SGDLS, CDR2 YYNGEE. As DNA, the CDR3 is TGTGCCAGCAGCGTCGGGACACCTGAAGCTTTCTTT. Amino acid sequence: CASSVGTPEAFF. Looking up the rest from reference TRBV9 and TRBJ1-1 gives the full variable domain: DSGVTQTPKHLITATGQRVTLRCSPRSGDLSVYWYQQSLDQGLQFLIQYYNGEERAKGNILERFSAQQFPDLHSELNLSSLELGDSALYFCASSVGTPEAFFGQGTRLTVV.

V gene TRBV5-1 combines with J gene TRBJ1-4; 11 bases match TRBD1. V lost 3 bases and J lost 7; bases outside the gene matches: 5. The CDR3 is 15 amino acids. Germline CDR1 SGHRS, CDR2 YFSETQ. The CDR3 DNA follows: TGCGCCAGCAGCTCGCCGGGACAGGGGGTTGAAAAACTGTTTTTT. This translates into CASSSPGQGVEKLFF. Full variable domain (rest looked up from reference TRBV5-1 and TRBJ1-4): KAGVTQTPRYLIKTRGQQVTLSCSPISGHRSVSWYQQTPGQGLQFLFEYFSETQRNKGNFPGRFSGRQFSNSRSEMNVSTLELGDSALYLCASSSPGQGVEKLFFGSGTQLSVL.

The rearrangement links TRBV7-3 to TRBJ1-3, with no clear D. The CDR3 is 15 residues long. Per germline, CDR1 SGHTA and CDR2 FQGTGA. V dropped 2 bases and J dropped 0 bases, with 8 bases sitting between them. The chain's CDR3 is CASSLGPNSGNTIYF. The CDR3 nucleotides read TGTGCCAGCAGCTTAGGGCCGAACTCTGGAAACACCATATATTTT.

CDR3 nucleotide sequence: TGCGCCAGCAGTTGGGGGGGTAGCACAGATACGCAGTATTTT. Its translation: CASSWGGSTDTQYF. The chain uses TRBV5-1 and TRBJ2-3; 7 bases are a match to TRBD2. Germline values: CDR1 SGHRS, CDR2 YFSETQ. The CDR3 has 14 amino acids. The V segment lost 5 bases and the J segment 0 bases; nucleotides outside the gene matches: 3.

The rearrangement joins TRBV27 to TRBJ1-2; a weak D match, TRBD1 (5 bases). Per germline, CDR1 MNHEY and CDR2 SMNVEV (reference sequence). The CDR3 covers 12 residues. Trimming took off 6 bases at V and 3 bases at J, with 8 bases between the two ends. CDR3 sequence reads: CASRGRDYGYTF. The CDR3 DNA is TGTGCCAGCAGGGGCAGGGACTATGGCTACACCTTC.

The chain uses TRBV11-3 and TRBJ2-1; the match to TRBD2 covers 8 bases. Germline loops: CDR1 SGHNT, CDR2 YENEEA. The CDR3 spans 14 residues. Trimming removed 1 base from V and 7 bases from J; junction bases left unmatched: 3. The CDR3 spells CASSLAGGLNEQFF. CDR3 nucleotide sequence: TGTGCCAGCAGCTTAGCGGGGGGGCTGAATGAGCAGTTCTTC.

The gene calls are TRBV10-1 and TRBJ2-1, with TRBD1 matching 10 bases. Germline CDR1 WNHNN, CDR2 SYGVQD (reference sequence). V trimming: 6 bases; J trimming: 15 bases; junction bases outside the gene matches: 8. The CDR3 is 12 residues long. In nucleotides, the CDR3 is TGCGCCAGCAGCCCCGGGACAGGGGATCGGTTCTTC. It codes for CASSPGTGDRFF.

This rearrangement joins TRBV7-3 to TRBJ2-1, with TRBD2 matching 12 bases. Germline V gene data show CDR1 as SGHTA and CDR2 as FQGTGA. Unmatched junction bases numbered 5, after V lost 4 bases and J lost 4 bases. This CDR3 contains 16 residues. The CDR3 spells CASSSGLAGRYNEQFF. The CDR3 DNA is TGTGCCAGCAGCTCAGGACTAGCGGGGAGGTACAATGAGCAGTTCTTC.

This chain uses TRBV9 with TRBJ2-1; TRBD1 agrees at 8 bases. Germline V gene sequence: CDR1 SGDLS, CDR2 YYNGEE. V dropped 5 bases and J dropped 5; count of bases not matched to a gene: 6. This CDR3 is built from 14 residues. For the CDR3, the DNA is TGTGCCAGCAGGAAAGGGGACAGGAACAATGAGCAGTTCTTC. It yields the protein CASRKGDRNNEQFF.

The genes are TRBV2 and TRBJ2-2, with 7 bases fitting TRBD1. Per germline, CDR1 SNHLY and CDR2 FYNNEI. The CDR3 length is 17 residues. Trimming cost V 5 bases and J 3 bases; bases outside gene matches: 12. The DNA for the CDR3 is TGTGCCAGCAGTACAAATCGACAGGGTGGGGACACCGGGGAGCTGTTTTTT. Translation: CASSTNRQGGDTGELFF.

This clone was recorded only once. The chain links TRBV3-1 (or the pseudogene TRBV3-2) to TRBJ1-5; D is perhaps TRBD1 (5 bases). The CDR3 is 13 residues long. The V gene lost 4 bases and the J gene lost 6 bases, with 10 bases spanning the gap. Germline CDR1 and CDR2: LGHDT and YNNKEL (reference sequence). CDR3 bases: TGTGCCAGCAGCCTTACAGGCGGTCAGCCCCAGCATTTT. This translates into CASSLTGGQPQHF.

This clone was seen a handful of times. The chain employs TRBV6-5 and TRBJ1-2, with 8 bases that match TRBD1. The germline V gene has CDR1 MNHEY and CDR2 SVGAGI. V shed 6 bases, J shed 6 bases, and the junction held 9 bases outside the gene matches. The CDR3 loop spans 14 amino acids. CDR3 in amino acids: CASRRSDRGDGYTF. The CDR3 region has the DNA TGTGCCAGCAGACGTTCCGACAGGGGCGATGGCTACACCTTC.

The chain employs TRBV5-1 and TRBJ2-7, with D perhaps matching TRBD1 (5 bases). V was shortened by 4 bases and J by 3 bases, with 14 bases between the two germline ends. From germline, CDR1 is SGHRS and CDR2 YFSETQ. The CDR3 totals 14 residues. The CDR3 protein is CASSPGAGNYEQYF. As DNA, the CDR3 is TGCGCCAGCAGCCCTGGGGCAGGGAACTACGAGCAGTACTTC.

The chain couples TRBV6-6 to TRBJ2-3, with 15 bases that match TRBD2. V was clipped by 5 bases and J by 4 bases; unmatched bases: 7. Germline V lookup: CDR1 MNHNY, CDR2 SVGAGI (reference sequence). This CDR3 has 17 residues. The CDR3 DNA sequence: TGTGCCAGCAGTCCAAGGACTAGCGGGGGGGGGCCAGATACGCAGTATTTT. Translating it yields CASSPRTSGGGPDTQYF.

The rearrangement joins TRBV14 to TRBJ2-3; 9 bases match TRBD2. There are 15 residues in the CDR3. The germline V gene encodes CDR1 SGHDN and CDR2 FVKESK. V was clipped by 4 bases and J by 4 bases; unmatched bases: 6. CDR3 DNA: TGTGCCAGCAGCCGGACTAGCGTAAATGCAGATACGCAGTATTTT. Encoded protein: CASSRTSVNADTQYF.

CDR3 coding DNA: TGTGCCAGCAGTGACCGGACAGGGGGACGGGCCTATGGCTACACCTTC. This gives the protein CASSDRTGGRAYGYTF. The rearrangement uses TRBV2 and TRBJ1-2; 10 positions agree with TRBD1. Germline values: CDR1 SNHLY, CDR2 FYNNEI. The CDR3 is 16 residues long. Trimming took 3 bases from V and 4 from J; bases not matched to a gene: 8.